This TCR beta chain was recorded in a study of T cells of healthy individuals. A single record per CDR3 protein comes from TCRdb applying MiXCR to the 5' RACE reads. The sample lists around 80,000 distinct CDR3 sequences; about 5.5% were seen once. This TCR derives from a female donor in good health.

The CDR3 region is CASSLSGPNSPLHF. The CDR3 DNA reads TGTGCCAGCAGTTTATCAGGGCCGAATTCACCCCTCCACTTT. The rearrangement joins TRBV28 to TRBJ1-6; perhaps TRBD1 as D (5 bases). V lost 1 base, J lost 7 bases, and 8 bases lay in between. From germline, CDR1 is MDHEN and CDR2 SYDVKM. The CDR3 sequence is 14 residues long.